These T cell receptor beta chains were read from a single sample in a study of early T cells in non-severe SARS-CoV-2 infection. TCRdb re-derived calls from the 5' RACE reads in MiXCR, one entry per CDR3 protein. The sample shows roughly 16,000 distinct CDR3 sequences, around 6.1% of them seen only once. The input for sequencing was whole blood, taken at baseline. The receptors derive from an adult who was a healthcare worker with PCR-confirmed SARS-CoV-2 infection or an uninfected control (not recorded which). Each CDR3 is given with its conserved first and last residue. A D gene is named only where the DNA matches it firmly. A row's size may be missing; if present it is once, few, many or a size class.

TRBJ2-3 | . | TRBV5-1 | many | CASSLGGLWGGTDTQYF
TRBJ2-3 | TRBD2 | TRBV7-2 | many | CASSSGLAGRADTQYF
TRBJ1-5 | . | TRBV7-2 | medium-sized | CASSLSRTNQPQHF
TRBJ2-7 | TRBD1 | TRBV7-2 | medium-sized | CASSVPGGIYEQYF
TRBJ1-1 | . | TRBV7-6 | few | CASSLAQENTEAFF
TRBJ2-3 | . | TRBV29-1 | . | CSVESGLTDTQYF
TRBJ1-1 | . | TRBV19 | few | CASSSRSQSNTEAFF
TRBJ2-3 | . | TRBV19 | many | CASRSGDSTDTQYF
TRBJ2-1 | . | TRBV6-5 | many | CASSYSNSREQFF
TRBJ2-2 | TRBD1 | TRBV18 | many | CASSPKGARTGELFF
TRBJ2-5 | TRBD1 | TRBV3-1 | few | CASSQDHRGSETQYF
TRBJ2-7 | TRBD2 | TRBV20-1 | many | CSARDRLAGAFSYEQYF
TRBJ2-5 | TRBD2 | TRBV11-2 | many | CASSSGLAETQYF
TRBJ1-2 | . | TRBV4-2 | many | CASSQERPQADGYTF
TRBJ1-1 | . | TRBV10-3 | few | CAISGQGPTEAFF
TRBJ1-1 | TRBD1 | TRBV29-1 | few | CSAFSGTGGYDEAFF
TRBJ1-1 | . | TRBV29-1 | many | CSVQTAGQGAFF
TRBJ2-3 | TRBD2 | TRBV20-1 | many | CSAKLAGTDTQYF
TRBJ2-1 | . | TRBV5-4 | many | CASAGGVASYNEQFF
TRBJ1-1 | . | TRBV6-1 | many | CASRQYGKDEAFF
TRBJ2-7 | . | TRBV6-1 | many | CASSATYEQYF
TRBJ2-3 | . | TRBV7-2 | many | CASSPGTSGDTQYF
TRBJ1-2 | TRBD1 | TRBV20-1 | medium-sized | CSAMTRDRVDDSYTF
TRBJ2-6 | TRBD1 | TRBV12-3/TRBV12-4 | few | CASSSGTGGFSGANVLTF
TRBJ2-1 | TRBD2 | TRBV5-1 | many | CASSLAGAGFSYNEQFF
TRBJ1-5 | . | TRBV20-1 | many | CSARSPPGGSNQPQHF
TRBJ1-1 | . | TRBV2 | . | CASRTGERDTEAFF
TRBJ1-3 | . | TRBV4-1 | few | CASSQDTGLSGNTIYF
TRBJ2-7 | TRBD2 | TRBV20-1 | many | CSVEGGGVEQYF
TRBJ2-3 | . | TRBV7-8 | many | CASSRGATDTQYF
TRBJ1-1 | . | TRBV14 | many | CASSRRPETGTEAFF
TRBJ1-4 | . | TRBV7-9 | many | CAGSSTNEKLFF
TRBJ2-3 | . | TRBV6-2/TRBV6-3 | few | CASRVPNTDTQYF
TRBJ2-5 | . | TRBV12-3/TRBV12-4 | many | CASSLKAWTQYF
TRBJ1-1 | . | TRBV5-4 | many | CATSMGETEAFF
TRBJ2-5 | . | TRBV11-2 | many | CASSSLLPGETQYF
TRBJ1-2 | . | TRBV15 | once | CATSRDQGSHGYTF
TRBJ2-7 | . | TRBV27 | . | CASSLYRASSYEQYF
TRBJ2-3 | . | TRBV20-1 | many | CSAAGTGGADTQYF
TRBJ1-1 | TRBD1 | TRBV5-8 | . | CASSSGTGNTEAFF
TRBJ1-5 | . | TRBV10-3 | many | CAIAQGGQEPQHF